These 28 T cell receptor beta chains were all obtained from the same sample, sequenced in a study of blood T cells in healthy people across ages. With a J-beta primer mix and a sample-barcoded 5' primer, a second PCR ran 7 to 11 cycles. TCRdb used MiXCR to reprocess the 5' RACE reads, holding one entry per CDR3 protein. Counted here are 1.5 million to 2 million distinct CDR3 sequences, more than 35% occurring once; the ten biggest clones make up 23%. Sequenced sample: blood. All receptors derive from a human donor in good health.

The chain joins TRBV27 to TRBJ2-7, with D possibly being TRBD2 (6 bases). Per germline, CDR1 MNHEY and CDR2 SMNVEV (reference sequence). V was trimmed by 5 bases and J by 7 bases, leaving 15 bases between them. The CDR3 sequence is 13 residues long. CDR3 nucleotides: TGTGCCAGCAGTAATCGGGGGACGGGGGAGCAGTACTTC. Protein product: CASSNRGTGEQYF.

The V call is TRBV30, the J call TRBJ2-1; a possible D gene is TRBD1 (5 bases). The germline CDR1 and CDR2 sequences are GTSNPN and SVGIG (reference sequence). The CDR3 runs 12 residues. V was shortened by 3 bases and J by 8 bases, with 11 bases between the two germline ends. This chain's CDR3 is CAWSSQGDEQFF. Written as DNA, the CDR3 is TGTGCCTGGAGCAGTCAGGGCGATGAGCAGTTCTTC. The full variable domain, rest sourced from reference TRBV30 and TRBJ2-1, is SQTIHQWPATLVQPVGSPLSLECTVEGTSNPNLYWYRQAAGRGLQLLFYSVGIGQISSEVPQNLSASRPQDRQFILSSKKLLLSDSGFYLCAWSSQGDEQFFGPGTRLTVL.

The chain uses TRBV20-1 and TRBJ2-3; 9 positions agree with TRBD2. V lost 3 bases, J lost 0 bases, and 16 bases stayed unmatched. The CDR3 is 19 residues long. CDR1 and CDR2 (germline): DFQATT, SNEGSKA (reference sequence). CDR3 nucleotides: TGCAGTGCTAGTGAAGGGAGCGGGGGGCCTATTACTAGCACAGATACGCAGTATTTT. Protein: CSASEGSGGPITSTDTQYF.

The chain employs TRBV6-2 or TRBV6-3 and TRBJ2-1; D possibly corresponds to TRBD2 (6 bases). The V and J ends lost 11 bases and 5 bases respectively, with 16 bases between them. The CDR3 spans 13 residues. Germline V gene sequence: CDR1 MNHEY, CDR2 SVGEGT. The CDR3 DNA follows: TGTGCCTCGGGGACTCCACTAAACAATGAGCAGTTCTTC. Protein product: CASGTPLNNEQFF.

There are many counts of this clonotype. V is TRBV28 and J is TRBJ1-2; D not certain. CDR1 and CDR2 from the germline V gene are MDHEN and SYDVKM. This CDR3 region has 12 residues. Trimming removed 6 bases at V and 2 bases at J, with 7 bases between. The CDR3 sequence: CASRSGNYGYTF. CDR3 DNA: TGTGCCAGCAGGTCGGGGAACTATGGCTACACCTTC.

The chain is built from TRBV10-3 and TRBJ1-5; D is perhaps TRBD1 (5 bases). V lost 0 bases, J lost 3 bases, and 9 bases lay in between. Germline V gene sequence: CDR1 ENHRY, CDR2 SYGVKD. This CDR3 region has 15 residues. CDR3 in DNA: TGTGCCATCAGTGAGTCGGGGACCCTCAATCAGCCCCAGCATTTT. Its protein product is CAISESGTLNQPQHF.

There are a few counts of this clonotype. The rearrangement links TRBV9 to TRBJ1-5, with 7 bases matching TRBD1. Germline CDR1 is SGDLS and CDR2 is YYNGEE. The V gene end was trimmed by 8 bases and the J gene end by 3 bases; junction bases not matched to a gene: 11. The CDR3 extends over 15 amino acids. The CDR3 spells CASTRPGTDNQPQHF. CDR3 bases: TGTGCCAGTACCAGGCCCGGGACAGACAATCAGCCCCAGCATTTT.

The chain employs TRBV20-1 and TRBJ2-5, with a possible D match to TRBD2 (5 bases). CDR1 and CDR2 from the germline V gene are DFQATT and SNEGSKA (reference sequence). V lost 5 bases to trimming and J lost 3 bases, with 7 bases between them. The length of the CDR3 is 11 residues. The CDR3 here is CSAEGKETQYF. CDR3 nucleotides: TGCAGTGCTGAGGGTAAAGAGACCCAGTACTTC.

The chain combines TRBV10-3 with TRBJ2-7, with TRBD1 identical over 10 bases. The germline V gene encodes CDR1 ENHRY and CDR2 SYGVKD. Trimming cost V 11 bases and J 4 bases; bases outside gene matches: 14. This CDR3 is 15 amino acids long. CDR3 DNA: TGTGCCGCTGGAGGCCGGCGGACAGGGGGGTACGAGCAGTACTTC. It codes for CAAGGRRTGGYEQYF.

The CDR3 nucleotides are TGCAGCGTTCAGGGGGTAGATGAAAAACTGTTTTTT. Protein: CSVQGVDEKLFF. The V call is TRBV29-1, the J call TRBJ1-4; 7 nucleotides align to TRBD1. Unmatched junction bases numbered 3, after V lost 5 bases and J lost 6 bases. This CDR3 comprises 12 residues. Germline V gene sequence: CDR1 SQVTM, CDR2 ANQGSEA. Filled out from reference TRBV29-1 and TRBJ1-4, the complete variable domain reads SAVISQKPSRDICQRGTSLTIQCQVDSQVTMMFWYRQQPGQSLTLIATANQGSEATYESGFVIDKFPISRPNLTFSTLTVSNMSPEDSSIYLCSVQGVDEKLFFGSGTQLSVL.

This clonotype was seen repeatedly, ten times or more. The chain combines TRBV7-2 with TRBJ2-1, with a possible D match to TRBD2 (5 bases). This CDR3 has 13 amino acids. Germline CDR1 and CDR2: SGHTA and FQGNSA. V was pared by 6 bases and J by 2 bases, with 8 bases between. The CDR3 DNA is TGTGCCAGCAGTTACGGGACCTACAATGAGCAGTTCTTC. This encodes CASSYGTYNEQFF.

This chain connects TRBV20-1 to TRBJ2-3; maybe TRBD2 (7 bases). The V end lost 3 bases, the J end lost 2 bases, and 21 bases lay between the germline ends. Germline values: CDR1 DFQATT, CDR2 SNEGSKA (reference sequence). The CDR3 totals 17 residues. CDR3 nucleotides: TGCAGTGCTAGTTCGGGGGGCCGTCCCGGTGCCACAGATACGCAGTATTTT. Protein: CSASSGGRPGATDTQYF.

This chain uses TRBV5-1 with TRBJ1-4; TRBD1 is a possible D gene (6 bases). V was pared by 1 base and J by 6 bases, with 10 bases between. The CDR3 loop spans 14 amino acids. The germline CDR1 and CDR2 sequences are SGHRS and YFSETQ. Here the CDR3 DNA reads TGCGCCAGCAGCTTGAACAGGGAGGATGAAAAACTGTTTTTT. This encodes CASSLNREDEKLFF.

The sample holds many counts of this clonotype. V is TRBV7-2 and J is TRBJ1-2; perhaps TRBD1 as D (6 bases). Germline assignment: CDR1 SGHTA and CDR2 FQGNSA. The CDR3 length is 15 residues. V was pared by 5 bases and J by 4 bases, with 17 bases between. CDR3 in DNA: TGTGCCAGCAGCGCCCTCATAGGGGGAGCCTATGGCTACACCTTC. Translation: CASSALIGGAYGYTF.

The CDR3 loop reads CASSESGGVADTQYF. CDR3 nucleotides: TGCGCCAGCAGTGAGTCGGGGGGGGTGGCAGATACGCAGTATTTT. The V call is TRBV10-2, the J call TRBJ2-3, with 7 bases lining up with TRBD2. The CDR3 sequence is 15 residues long. Germline CDR1 WSHSY, CDR2 SAAADI. The J segment lost 4 bases and the V segment lost 0 bases, leaving 4 bases of the junction unmatched.

The chain has TRBV29-1 and TRBJ1-1; D is unresolved. Germline CDR1 reads SQVTM; CDR2 reads ANQGSEA. The CDR3 has 13 residues. Trimming removed 4 bases from V and 1 base from J, with 10 bases in between. CDR3 protein: CSVASSSNTEAFF. DNA for the CDR3: TGCAGCGTTGCTTCATCCTCGAACACTGAAGCTTTCTTT.

This clonotype appeared a few times. J is TRBJ1-1 and V is TRBV4-1, with D possibly TRBD1 on 6 matching bases. Looked up from germline, CDR1 is MGHRA and CDR2 is YSYEKL. The V gene lost 2 bases and the J gene lost 6 bases, with 10 bases spanning the gap. The CDR3 is 13 amino acids. CDR3 DNA: TGCGCCAGCAGCCAAACAGGGTTGGCTGAAGCTTTCTTT. Encoded protein: CASSQTGLAEAFF.

CDR3 residues: CASRPDRSSYNEQFF. CDR3 coding DNA: TGTGCCAGCAGACCCGACAGAAGCTCCTACAATGAGCAGTTCTTC. This sequence joins TRBV6-5 and TRBJ2-1; a possible D gene is TRBD1 (5 bases). V was trimmed by 6 bases and J by 0 bases, leaving 12 bases between them. The germline V gene encodes CDR1 MNHEY and CDR2 SVGAGI. The CDR3 has 15 amino acids.

The chain uses TRBV9 and TRBJ1-1; TRBD1 aligns across 9 bases. Germline CDR1 SGDLS, CDR2 YYNGEE. This CDR3 has 15 residues. The trim removed 3 bases at V and 9 bases at J, leaving 12 bases unmatched. For the CDR3, the DNA is TGTGCCAGCAGCGGAACACCGGGACAGGGCCCAAAAGCTTTCTTT. As protein: CASSGTPGQGPKAFF.

The chain joins TRBV7-3 to TRBJ1-1; no firm D call. This CDR3 is 13 amino acids long. Germline loops: CDR1 SGHTA, CDR2 FQGTGA. The germline V and J ends were trimmed by 4 bases and 6 bases, with 12 bases remaining between them. The CDR3 region has the DNA TGTGCCAGCAGCTCGTGGGTGGGTTCTGAAGCTTTCTTT. It codes for CASSSWVGSEAFF.

V and J are TRBV6-1 and TRBJ1-1; D uncertain. Germline V gene lookup returns CDR1 MNHNS and CDR2 SASEGT. This CDR3 region has 13 residues. Trimming pared 10 bases from V and 3 bases from J, leaving 15 bases between. CDR3 sequence reads: CATTYTVDTEAFF. The CDR3 DNA follows: TGTGCCACTACGTACACGGTAGACACTGAAGCTTTCTTT.

The chain joins TRBV6-5 to TRBJ1-2, with 8 bases lining up with TRBD1. Germline V gives CDR1 MNHEY, CDR2 SVGAGI. There are 17 residues in the CDR3. With V trimmed by 0 bases and J by 4 bases, 10 bases remained unmatched. CDR3 amino acids: CASSYSGTGLKSYGYTF. The CDR3 coding sequence is TGTGCCAGCAGTTACTCCGGGACAGGATTGAAAAGCTATGGCTACACCTTC.

The chain recombines TRBV9 with TRBJ2-3, with no clear D. CDR1 and CDR2 (germline): SGDLS, YYNGEE. Trimming stripped 4 bases from V and 3 bases from J, with 15 bases between. The CDR3 totals 15 residues. CDR3 coding DNA: TGTGCCAGCAGCTCCGCGGCCCACGGGACAGATACGCAGTATTTT. Translated: CASSSAAHGTDTQYF.

V gene TRBV7-9 combines with J gene TRBJ1-1; D is uncertain. Germline CDR1 and CDR2: SEHNR and FQNEAQ (reference sequence). Trimming removed 9 bases at V and 5 bases at J, with 7 bases between. This CDR3 spans 10 amino acids. The CDR3 region is CASEATEAFF. CDR3 DNA: TGTGCCAGTGAAGCTACTGAAGCTTTCTTT.

The V call is TRBV12-3 or TRBV12-4, the J call TRBJ1-1; D remains unclear. The CDR3 has 16 amino acids. V was trimmed by 6 bases and J by 0 bases, leaving 17 bases between them. The CDR3 region has the DNA TGTGCCAGCAGAGGAAACCGGGTTCTGATGAACACTGAAGCTTTCTTT. Translating gives CASRGNRVLMNTEAFF.

The chain uses TRBV5-8 and TRBJ1-1; TRBD1 is a possible D gene (6 bases). Germline V gives CDR1 SGHTS, CDR2 YDEGEE. The V gene lost 6 bases and the J gene lost 1 base, with 13 bases spanning the gap. The CDR3 is made up of 14 amino acids. CDR3: CASTAGDRNTEAFF. In nucleotides, the CDR3 is TGTGCCAGCACCGCAGGGGATAGGAACACTGAAGCTTTCTTT.

The chain couples TRBV3-1 to TRBJ2-1, with D tentatively TRBD1 (6 bases). The J call could be wrong; TRBJ2-7 is a better fit for the DNA end. The germline V gene has CDR1 LGHDT and CDR2 YNNKEL (reference sequence). The CDR3 loop spans 13 amino acids. CDR3 DNA sequence: TGTGCCAGCAGCCAAGGGAGAACAGGGAAGCAGTACTTC. Translating it yields CASSQGRTGKQYF.

This clonotype appeared a few times. This chain links TRBV29-1 with TRBJ1-2, with D hard to call. Germline loops: CDR1 SQVTM, CDR2 ANQGSEA. The CDR3 loop spans 13 amino acids. V was cut by 7 bases and J by 6 bases, with 18 bases left in between. CDR3 sequence (DNA): TGCAGCGCTGGTCCCGAAGGGAGGAATGGCTACACCTTC. It is translated as CSAGPEGRNGYTF.